The 14 T cell receptor beta chains below were found in one sample sequenced in a study of prognosis after radiotherapy for stage I lung cancer. From genomic DNA, two-round multiplex PCR was used to amplify TCR beta CDR3. During first-round PCR, primers specific to each TRBV and TRBJ gene were used. MiXCR was run by TCRdb on the multiplex PCR reads, yielding one entry per CDR3 protein. The data contain fewer than 40,000 distinct CDR3 sequences, around a third of them singletons. Sequenced here: PBMCs, sampled before or after stereotactic body radiation therapy (not recorded which). These receptor sequences come from a donor aged 50 or older with non-small cell lung cancer.

This clonotype was counted only a few times. A far more abundant clone sits one base away, making this likely a read error. This sequence joins TRBV6-2 or TRBV6-3 and TRBJ1-5, with 7 bases fitting TRBD1. Germline CDR1 and CDR2: MNHEY and SVGEGT. The CDR3 runs 15 residues. The chain's CDR3 is CASRPTGARNQPRHF. The CDR3 region has the DNA TGTGCCAGCAGACCCACAGGGGCCCGTAATCAGCCCCGGCATTTT.

There are many counts of this clonotype. The chain has TRBV14 and TRBJ2-7; unclear D gene. The CDR3 runs to 15 residues. The V gene's germline CDR1 is SGHDN and CDR2 FVKESK. V dropped 0 bases and J dropped 3 bases, with 12 bases sitting between them. The CDR3, as DNA: TGTGCCAGCAGCCAAGAAGGTAGAGCCAACTACGAGCAGTACTTC. Residues: CASSQEGRANYEQYF.

This clonotype was observed many times. This sequence joins TRBV5-1 and TRBJ1-1; 10 bases are a match to TRBD1. V shed 7 bases, J shed 3 bases, and the junction held 6 bases outside the gene matches. From germline, CDR1 is SGHRS and CDR2 YFSETQ. The CDR3 totals 14 residues. CDR3 bases: TGCGCCAGCGGCGAGACAGGGGGCTACACTGAAGCTTTCTTT. It translates to CASGETGGYTEAFF.

This clonotype appeared many times. The gene calls are TRBV29-1 and TRBJ1-2, with TRBD1 matching over 9 bases. J was trimmed by 7 bases and V by 5 bases; bases with no gene match: 5. CDR3 length: 12 amino acids. Germline V gene data show CDR1 as SQVTM and CDR2 as ANQGSEA. CDR3 in DNA: TGCAGCGTTTTTGGGACAGGGCTTGGCTACACCTTC. Translation: CSVFGTGLGYTF. The full variable domain, rest sourced from reference TRBV29-1 and TRBJ1-2, is SAVISQKPSRDICQRGTSLTIQCQVDSQVTMMFWYRQQPGQSLTLIATANQGSEATYESGFVIDKFPISRPNLTFSTLTVSNMSPEDSSIYLCSVFGTGLGYTFGSGTRLTVV.

The chain joins TRBV2 to TRBJ1-4, with TRBD1 matching over 7 bases. The V and J ends lost 7 bases and 0 bases, in that order; junction bases with no gene match: 5. Looked up from germline, CDR1 is SNHLY and CDR2 is FYNNEI. This CDR3 has 15 amino acids. The DNA of the CDR3 is TGTGCCAGCACGGACAGGAGAGCAACTAATGAAAAACTGTTTTTT. Its protein is CASTDRRATNEKLFF.

This clonotype was seen repeatedly, ten times or more. The chain recombines TRBV7-8 with TRBJ2-7, with D maybe TRBD1 (5 bases). Trimming shortened V by 1 base and J by 7 bases, and 8 bases separated the two germline ends. Per the germline V gene, CDR1 is SGHVS and CDR2 is FQNEAQ. The CDR3 is 12 residues long. DNA for the CDR3: TGTGCCAGCAGCTTAGGCAGGGTAGAGCAGTACTTC. It codes for CASSLGRVEQYF.

This clonotype showed up many times. DNA of the CDR3: TGCAGCGTTGAAGGGGTCGGGGGCCCAGGAGAGACCCAGTACTTC. As protein: CSVEGVGGPGETQYF. The chain links TRBV29-1 to TRBJ2-5; tentatively, D is TRBD1 or TRBD2 (6 bases each). CDR3 length equals 15 residues. V dropped 1 base and J dropped 4 bases, with 16 bases sitting between them. From germline, CDR1 is SQVTM and CDR2 ANQGSEA.

This clonotype was seen at least ten times. This rearrangement joins TRBV20-1 to TRBJ2-2; D perhaps matches TRBD1 (6 bases). The CDR3 length is 14 residues. Trimming cost V 0 bases and J 6 bases, with 11 bases left between them. In germline, CDR1 is DFQATT, CDR2 SNEGSKA (reference sequence). In nucleotides, the CDR3 is TGCAGTGCTAGAGACCCCAGGGGTCCCGGGGAGCTGTTTTTT. Encoded protein: CSARDPRGPGELFF.

The table lists this clonotype with many counts. As DNA, the CDR3 is TGCGCCAGCAGCTCAGCGGGGGCCGTATACAATGAGCAGTTCTTC. Translation: CASSSAGAVYNEQFF. The V and J genes are TRBV5-1 and TRBJ2-1; 8 bases map to TRBD2. CDR1 SGHRS and CDR2 YFSETQ come from the germline V gene. V lost 3 bases to trimming and J lost 4 bases; unmatched junction nucleotides: 6. The CDR3 is 15 residues long.

As concerns this clonotype: A clone one base away is much larger, so this may be a read error. The rearrangement joins TRBV5-1 to TRBJ2-6; no clear D. The CDR3 is 15 residues long. Germline values: CDR1 SGHRS, CDR2 YFSETQ. The CDR3 nucleotides are TGCGCCAGCAGTGGGTGGAGTTCTGGGTCCAACGTCCTGACTTTC. Amino acids: CASSGWSSGSNVLTF.

This clonotype was picked up many times. The chain has TRBV5-4 and TRBJ1-2, with a weak D call TRBD1 (6 bases). Germline V gene sequence: CDR1 SGHNT, CDR2 YYREEE (reference sequence). Trimming shortened V by 4 bases and J by 1 base, and 8 bases separated the two germline ends. The CDR3 totals 13 residues. CDR3 protein: CASSPDSNYGYTF. CDR3 sequence (DNA): TGTGCCAGCAGCCCGGACAGTAACTATGGCTACACCTTC.

This clonotype appeared once. Without the conserved terminal phenylalanine or tryptophan, this CDR3 likely stems from a read error. The rearrangement links TRBV20-1 to TRBJ1-2; the D gene is possibly TRBD1 (5 bases). The V end was cut by 2 bases, the J end by 2 bases, with 12 bases between. The V gene's germline CDR1 is DFQATT and CDR2 SNEGSKA (reference sequence). The CDR3 length is 14 residues. CDR3: CSARSGHGNYGYTI. DNA of the CDR3: TGCAGTGCTAGATCCGGACATGGGAACTATGGCTACACCATC.

With respect to this clonotype: It is likely a read error: a sequence one base away is far more abundant. This chain uses TRBV27 with TRBJ1-1; tentatively, D is TRBD1 (5 bases). There are 17 residues in the CDR3. Deletions cut 3 bases from V and 4 bases from J, with 21 bases between. Germline V gene lookup returns CDR1 MNHEY and CDR2 SMNVEV (reference sequence). The DNA of the CDR3 is TGTGCCAGCAGTTTGAGAGGGGCTTTCTGGAGACCCACTGAAGCTTTCTTT. It yields the protein CASSLRGAFWRPTEAFF.

This clonotype came up many times. The V and J genes are TRBV7-8 and TRBJ2-7; D gene unclear. This CDR3 has 14 amino acids. Trimming took off 5 bases at V and 2 bases at J, with 13 bases between the two ends. In germline, CDR1 is SGHVS, CDR2 FQNEAQ. The CDR3 loop is CASSLMWSPYEQYF. In nucleotides, the CDR3 is TGTGCCAGCAGCCTTATGTGGTCCCCCTACGAGCAGTACTTC.